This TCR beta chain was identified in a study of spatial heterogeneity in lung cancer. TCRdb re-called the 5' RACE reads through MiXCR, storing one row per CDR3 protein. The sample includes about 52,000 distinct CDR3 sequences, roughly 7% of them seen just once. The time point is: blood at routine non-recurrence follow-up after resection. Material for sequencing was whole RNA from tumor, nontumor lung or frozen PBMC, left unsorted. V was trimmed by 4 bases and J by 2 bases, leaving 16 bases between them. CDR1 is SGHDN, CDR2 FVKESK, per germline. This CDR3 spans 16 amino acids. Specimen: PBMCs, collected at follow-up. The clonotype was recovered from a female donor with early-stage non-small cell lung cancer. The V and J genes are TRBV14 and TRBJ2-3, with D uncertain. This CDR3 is CASSRSLRATTDTQYF. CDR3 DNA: TGTGCCAGCAGCCGATCTCTTCGGGCGACCACAGATACGCAGTATTTT.